A single T cell receptor (beta chain) is shown here with its context. These data come from a study of control samples from healthy donors and cancer patients. The CDR3 sequence is 13 residues long. The V and J ends lost 3 bases and 2 bases respectively, with 6 bases between them. Germline V lookup: CDR1 MGHRA, CDR2 YSYEKL. Measured with immunoSEQ multiplex PCR; TCRdb has only the in-frame clones, and not every one. The sample records about 180,000 clones, nearly 90% being singletons. The origin of this receptor is a woman aged 45-60 years in good health. The rearrangement links TRBV4-1 to TRBJ2-3; no clear D. The specimen was blood. CDR3 loop: CASSQVNTDTQYF. In nucleotides, the CDR3 is TGCGCCAGCAGCCAGGTGAACACAGATACGCAGTATTTT.